This T cell receptor beta chain was sequenced in a study of T cell repertoires in cytomegalovirus infection. Using its own MiXCR run on the reads, TCRdb lists one record per CDR3 protein. The data show approximately 100,000 distinct CDR3 sequences, about 30% seen once. Findings and limits, study-wide: Cumulated frequencies of public TCR beta families served to identify carriers of CMV plus the relevant HLA.

In the case of this clonotype: Its specificity is not known. The junction and the germline gene differ at one end; a read error may be behind it.

CDR3 size: 12 residues. Germline loops: CDR1 SNHLY, CDR2 FYNNEI. The sequence was collected from a human donor in good health (CMV status not recorded). Some clones in this sample may be carry-over from other donors' samples. The chain combines TRBV2 with TRBJ1-6; no clear D. The sample in question was CD8+ T cells from cultured PBMCs, obtained from culture after CMV antigen stimulation. CDR3 residues: CVSRLYNSPLHF. CDR3 DNA: TGTGTCAGCAGACTCTATAATTCACCCCTCCACTTT.